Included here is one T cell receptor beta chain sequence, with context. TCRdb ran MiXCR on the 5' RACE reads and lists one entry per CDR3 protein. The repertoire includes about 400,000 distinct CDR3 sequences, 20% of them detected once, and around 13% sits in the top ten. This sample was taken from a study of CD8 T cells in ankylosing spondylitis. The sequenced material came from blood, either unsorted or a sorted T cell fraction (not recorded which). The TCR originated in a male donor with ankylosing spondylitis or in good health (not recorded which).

DNA of the CDR3: TGTGCCATCAGTGAGGCCGTGTACAATGAGCAGTTCTTC. Its translation is CAISEAVYNEQFF. The chain has TRBV10-3 and TRBJ2-1, with no clear D. The germline CDR1 and CDR2 sequences are ENHRY and SYGVKD. V was trimmed by 2 bases and J by 4 bases, leaving 6 bases between them. The CDR3 contains 13 residues.